The following is a TCR beta chain sequence with its context. Germline CDR1 is LGHDT and CDR2 is YNNKEL (reference sequence). The ends were cut back, 4 bases at V and 5 bases at J, with 5 bases in the middle. CDR3 length equals 12 residues. As originally analysed: Reference gene primer amplification gave nucleated cell count estimates. Clones were sequenced by immunoSEQ multiplex PCR, and TCRdb holds only the in-frame ones, with some missing. That table furnishes V, J and clone size, whereas the DNA furnished D and trimming. Of 240,000 or so clones in the sample, approximately 90% were seen once. This entry comes from a study of blood T cell repertoires in COVID-19. Across the whole study: Spain, Italy and the United States supplied samples that represented acute and convalescent COVID-19.

The V gene is TRBV3-1 (or the pseudogene TRBV3-2), the J gene TRBJ2-2; a weak D match, TRBD2 (5 bases). The sequenced sample was peripheral blood. The TCR originated in a man between 60 and 70 years old who had recovered from COVID-19. The CDR3 DNA follows: TGTGCCAGCAGCCGGAGGACCGGGGAGCTGTTTTTT. This translates into CASSRRTGELFF.